The present T cell receptor (beta chain) was sequenced within a study of shared clonotypes between healthy human individuals. At the level of the study: For every donor, three CD4 naive, three CD4 memory, two CD8 naive and one CD8 memory plates were used.

After removal of 0 bases from V and 4 bases from J, the junction contained 4 bases not matched to a gene. Germline assignment: CDR1 MNHEY and CDR2 SVGAGI. The CDR3 consists of 15 residues. Findings of the study overall: Four donors held about 4.6% of naive CD4 clonotypes in common.

Libraries were prepared by immunoSEQ multiplex PCR; TCRdb keeps only in-frame clonotypes and omits some of them. The table records over 700,000 clones, approximately 77% of them present only once. This clone appeared a single time. Its antigen remains unknown. The same CDR3 arises from other DNA sequences in this sample as well. Nashville, Tennessee was home to all donors, each a Caucasian adult. The sequence was obtained from a woman aged 25 to 39 in good health. J is TRBJ2-7 and V is TRBV6-5, with 9 bases fitting TRBD2. Sequencing input: memory CD4+ T cells sorted from blood. Indicated subset: CD45RA-negative fraction. CDR3 in amino acids: CASSYSIAGVYEQYF. CDR3 bases: TGTGCCAGCAGTTACTCGATAGCGGGAGTTTACGAGCAGTACTTC.